This note documents a single TCR beta chain sequence. This clonotype has just a few counts. The antigen this receptor binds is unknown. No clone much larger than this one lies a single base away; base qualities are absent. Germline trimming amounts to 3 bases on V and 2 bases on J, with 3 as the count of junction bases outside the gene matches. The CDR3 numbers 14 residues from cysteine through phenylalanine. Of all the DNA, just the CDR3 is kept, 42 bases in frame from base 1. The data stem from a study of CD8 T cells in ankylosing spondylitis (TCRdb year 2017). Turning to the overall study: The study profiled T cell receptor beta repertoires in healthy donors and ankylosing spondylitis patients to find disease-linked TCR variants. The full study cohort comprised approximately 23 ankylosing spondylitis patients and over 95 healthy donors. Samples of peripheral blood were taken, and for ankylosing spondylitis patients, synovial fluid was collected as well. The investigation overall reported the following: Blood from ankylosing spondylitis patients appeared to be characterized by a TCR beta motif made up of several highly homologous amino acid variants. According to the report, matched synovial fluid samples from ankylosing spondylitis patients were significantly enriched for the disease-linked clones. The disease-linked clones had a CD8+ phenotype and were found at relatively low frequencies in peripheral blood. Some motif variants had previously been reported in the synovial fluid and blood of reactive arthritis patients, which suggests shared mechanisms of disease initiation.

The data were produced on an Illumina HiSeq 2500. TCR beta libraries were prepared by quantitative 5'-RACE with molecular barcodes. The study's processing was this. Disease-linked TCR variants were identified with a new computational method built on a probabilistic model of VDJ rearrangement. The raw public reads went through TCRdb reprocessing: fastp at Q25, MiXCR clone calling, in-frame beta chains kept. When rows share a CDR3 protein, they turn into one entry using the most common DNA and genes. The authors' filters were not applied to this entry. The sample includes a few hundred thousand distinct CDR3 sequences, with approximately 20% observed a single time. Around 16% of the sample is held by the ten biggest clonotypes.

This chain joins TRBV12-3 or TRBV12-4 to TRBJ2-7, and TRBD2 matches 8 of the central bases. Sequencing was done on a sample of blood, either unsorted or a sorted T cell fraction (not recorded which). The receptor comes from a male donor with ankylosing spondylitis. DNA sequence: TGTGCCAGCAGTTTTACTAGCGGTGCCTACGAGCAGTACTTC. It translates to CASSFTSGAYEQYF.